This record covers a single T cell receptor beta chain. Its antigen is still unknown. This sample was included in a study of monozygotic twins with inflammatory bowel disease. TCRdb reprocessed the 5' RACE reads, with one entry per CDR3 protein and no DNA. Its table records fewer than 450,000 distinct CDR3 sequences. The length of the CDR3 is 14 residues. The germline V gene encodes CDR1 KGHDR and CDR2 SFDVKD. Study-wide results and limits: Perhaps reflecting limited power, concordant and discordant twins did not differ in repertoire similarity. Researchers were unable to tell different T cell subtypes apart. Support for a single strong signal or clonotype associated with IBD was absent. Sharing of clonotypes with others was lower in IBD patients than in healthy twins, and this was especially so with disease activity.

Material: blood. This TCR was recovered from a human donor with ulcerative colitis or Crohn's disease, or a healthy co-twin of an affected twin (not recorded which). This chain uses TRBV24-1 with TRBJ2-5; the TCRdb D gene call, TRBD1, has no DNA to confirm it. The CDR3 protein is CATGGTGSAETQYF.